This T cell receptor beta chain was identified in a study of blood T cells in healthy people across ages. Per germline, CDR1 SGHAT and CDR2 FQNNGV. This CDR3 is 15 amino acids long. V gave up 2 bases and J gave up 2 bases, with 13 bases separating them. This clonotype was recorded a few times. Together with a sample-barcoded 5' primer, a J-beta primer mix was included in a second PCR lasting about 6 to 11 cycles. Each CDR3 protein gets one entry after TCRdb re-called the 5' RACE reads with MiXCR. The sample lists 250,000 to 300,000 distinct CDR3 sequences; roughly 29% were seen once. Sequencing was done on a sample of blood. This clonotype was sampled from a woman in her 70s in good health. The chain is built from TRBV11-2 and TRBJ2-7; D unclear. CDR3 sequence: CASSLRLGPPYEQYF. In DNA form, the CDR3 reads TGTGCCAGCAGCTTACGTCTTGGCCCCCCCTACGAGCAGTACTTC.